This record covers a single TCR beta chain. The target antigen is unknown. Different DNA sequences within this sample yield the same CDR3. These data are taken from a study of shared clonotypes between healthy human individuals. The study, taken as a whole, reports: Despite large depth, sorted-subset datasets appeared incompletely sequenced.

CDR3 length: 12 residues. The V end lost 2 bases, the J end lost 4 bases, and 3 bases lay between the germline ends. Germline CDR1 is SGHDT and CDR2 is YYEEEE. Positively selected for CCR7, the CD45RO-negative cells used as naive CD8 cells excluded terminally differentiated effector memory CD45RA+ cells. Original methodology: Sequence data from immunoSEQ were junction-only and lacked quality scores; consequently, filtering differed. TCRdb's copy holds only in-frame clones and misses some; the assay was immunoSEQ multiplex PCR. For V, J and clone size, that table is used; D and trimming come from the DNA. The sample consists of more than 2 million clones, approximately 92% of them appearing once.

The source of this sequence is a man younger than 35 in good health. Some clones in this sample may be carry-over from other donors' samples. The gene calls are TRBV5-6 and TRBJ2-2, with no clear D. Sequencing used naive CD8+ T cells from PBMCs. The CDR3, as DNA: TGTGCCAGCAGCTTAGCCACCGGGGAGCTGTTTTTT. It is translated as CASSLATGELFF.